This TCR beta chain is from a study of control samples from healthy donors and cancer patients. There are 16 residues in the CDR3. Trimming stripped 1 base from V and 0 bases from J, with 7 bases between. Germline loops: CDR1 KGHSH, CDR2 LQKENI. This table comes from immunoSEQ multiplex PCR, and its TCRdb copy is limited to in-frame clones, with some not included. The sample has 64,000 or so clones, roughly 90% seen once. The chain has TRBV18 and TRBJ1-6; no firm D call. The sequence derives from a man in his forties with colorectal cancer. The sequencing sample was made of PBMCs. The CDR3 is CASSPQGSSYNSPLHF. The DNA of the CDR3 is TGTGCCAGCTCACCACAGGGTAGCTCCTATAATTCACCCCTCCACTTT.